The rows below give T cell receptor beta chains drawn from one sample of a study of blood T cell repertoires in COVID-19. Generated by immunoSEQ multiplex PCR, the TCRdb table keeps only in-frame clones and is missing some. The repertoire holds approximately 350,000 clones, with 89% as singletons. Sample: peripheral blood. The origin of the receptors is a woman in her 30s with COVID-19, enrolled during active disease. Each CDR3 is given with its conserved first and last residue. Each record gives: V gene, J gene, CDR3 protein.

v_call: TRBV5-1
j_call: TRBJ2-5
cdr3_aa: CASSLARTGGETQYF

v_call: TRBV5-1
j_call: TRBJ1-2
cdr3_aa: CASSWEGQAVDGYTF

v_call: TRBV9
j_call: TRBJ2-2
cdr3_aa: CASSASGTGVGGELFF

v_call: TRBV11-2
j_call: TRBJ2-3
cdr3_aa: CASSLVPDSLSTDTQYF

v_call: TRBV11-3
j_call: TRBJ2-5
cdr3_aa: CASSPRLAGVLETQYF

v_call: TRBV7-2
j_call: TRBJ2-2
cdr3_aa: CASSAVGSGLTGELFF

v_call: TRBV6-4
j_call: TRBJ1-1
cdr3_aa: CASRLELNTEAFF

v_call: TRBV6-4
j_call: TRBJ2-5
cdr3_aa: CASSDSRHGTRGLQETQYF

v_call: TRBV5-6
j_call: TRBJ1-6
cdr3_aa: CASTTDWEYNSPLHF

v_call: TRBV10-2
j_call: TRBJ2-5
cdr3_aa: CASSPTSGGALKTQYF

v_call: TRBV9
j_call: TRBJ2-1
cdr3_aa: CASSVAHRDRSPQNYNEQFF

v_call: TRBV19
j_call: TRBJ2-1
cdr3_aa: CASSSSAGVGDEQFF

v_call: TRBV2
j_call: TRBJ1-4
cdr3_aa: CASGGRDRLATNEKLFF

v_call: TRBV5-1
j_call: TRBJ2-3
cdr3_aa: CASSSGGAGDTQYF

v_call: TRBV9
j_call: TRBJ1-1
cdr3_aa: CASSSYRGFGAEAFF

v_call: TRBV6-2/TRBV6-3
j_call: TRBJ1-5
cdr3_aa: CASSFRQGAMSNQPQHF

v_call: TRBV28
j_call: TRBJ2-1
cdr3_aa: CASSLAHFEQFF

v_call: TRBV30
j_call: TRBJ1-2
cdr3_aa: CAWDPGQGNYGYTF

v_call: TRBV7-9
j_call: TRBJ1-2
cdr3_aa: CASSLVGRVGGYTF

v_call: TRBV5-4
j_call: TRBJ2-3
cdr3_aa: CASSFLSGSPDTQYF

v_call: TRBV11-3
j_call: TRBJ1-1
cdr3_aa: CASSLVGSGEAFF

v_call: TRBV10-3
j_call: TRBJ1-2
cdr3_aa: CAISEGGGYTF

v_call: TRBV7-2
j_call: TRBJ2-1
cdr3_aa: CASSPRTSGRYNEQFF

v_call: TRBV6-1
j_call: TRBJ1-2
cdr3_aa: CASSEGSGVGYGYTF

v_call: TRBV10-3
j_call: TRBJ2-2
cdr3_aa: CAISALLAGAGELFF

v_call: TRBV28
j_call: TRBJ2-7
cdr3_aa: CASSFPPRSEQYF

v_call: TRBV11-3
j_call: TRBJ2-2
cdr3_aa: CASSHPEATGELFF

v_call: TRBV5-6
j_call: TRBJ2-5
cdr3_aa: CASSLVAQETQYF

v_call: TRBV19
j_call: TRBJ1-5
cdr3_aa: CASTSSGQPQHF

v_call: TRBV19
j_call: TRBJ1-5
cdr3_aa: CASRIGQGGSNQPQHF

v_call: TRBV13
j_call: TRBJ2-7
cdr3_aa: CASSVLGGGAREQYF

v_call: TRBV19
j_call: TRBJ1-1
cdr3_aa: CASRRNRDRPYEAFF

v_call: TRBV19
j_call: TRBJ1-6
cdr3_aa: CASSDRGPASPLHF

v_call: TRBV28
j_call: TRBJ2-3
cdr3_aa: CASSLTPAGGLSGTQYF

v_call: TRBV6-2/TRBV6-3
j_call: TRBJ1-4
cdr3_aa: CASSYRGSKLDEKLFF